The rows below give T cell receptor beta chains drawn from one sample of a study of blood T cells in healthy people across ages. TCRdb recomputed calls from the 5' RACE reads with MiXCR, one row per CDR3 protein. Of about 970,000 distinct CDR3 sequences in the sample, 45% to 60% were seen once. Sequencing was done on a sample of blood. These receptors all stem from an older woman in good health. Each CDR3 is given without its conserved first and last residue. D genes are given only for firm matches.

V	D	J	CDR3
TRBV27	NA	TRBJ2-7	ASSRDDRLYEQY
TRBV18	TRBD1	TRBJ2-3	ASSPPTGGFTDTQY
TRBV10-3	TRBD2	TRBJ2-1	AISEYREGTGEQF
TRBV27	NA	TRBJ2-7	ASSRRDGEQY
TRBV28	TRBD1	TRBJ1-2	ASSVTGGAVYGYT
TRBV12-3/TRBV12-4	NA	TRBJ1-5	ASSLGRDQPQH
TRBV5-1	NA	TRBJ2-3	ASTRPYETSTDTQY
TRBV12-3/TRBV12-4	NA	TRBJ2-3	ASSFYTGSTDTPY
TRBV5-6	NA	TRBJ2-7	ASSSDPYEQY
TRBV10-3	NA	TRBJ2-3	AISWANTDTQY